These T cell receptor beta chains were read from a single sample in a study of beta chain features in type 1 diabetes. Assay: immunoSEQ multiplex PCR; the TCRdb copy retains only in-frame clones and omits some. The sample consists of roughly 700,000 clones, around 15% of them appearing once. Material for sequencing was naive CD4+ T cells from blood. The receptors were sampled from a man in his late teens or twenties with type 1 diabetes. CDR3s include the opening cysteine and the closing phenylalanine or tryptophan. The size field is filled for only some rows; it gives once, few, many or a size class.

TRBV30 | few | CAWSAGGPGELFF
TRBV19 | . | CASAGTGASGANVLTF
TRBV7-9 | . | CASSLGRSGANVLTF
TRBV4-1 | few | CASSHPDRDNYGYTF
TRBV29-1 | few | CSGRGQTNTEAFF
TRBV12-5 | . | CASGLVVTPEGQPQHF
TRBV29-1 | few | CSDGTGGPTDTQYF
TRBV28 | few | CASGTAKLHF
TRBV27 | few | CASSLVQVGNNEQFF
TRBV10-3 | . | CAIVRDRDTGELFF
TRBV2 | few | CASMQIYTDTQYF
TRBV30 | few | CAWSSTQGAGETQYF
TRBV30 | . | CASVIGANEQFF
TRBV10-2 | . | CASSESGQGYEQYF
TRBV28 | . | CASSSRQGHQETQYF
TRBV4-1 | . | CASSPGPDGALNYGYTF
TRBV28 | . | CASSFGTKRIQYF
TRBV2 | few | CASSVAGQLSYEQYF
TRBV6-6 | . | CASKLVHEQYF
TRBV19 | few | CASSNNGNTGELFF
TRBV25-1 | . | CASSPGGSSGNTIYF
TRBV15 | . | CATSRDIGGHNEQFF
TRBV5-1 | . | CASSLQGRRKETQYF
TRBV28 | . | CASRAGQGTGEQYF
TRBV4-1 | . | CASSPLDRLIQETQYF
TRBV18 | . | CASSPDSEQFF
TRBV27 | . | CASSLSPGRATGANVLTF
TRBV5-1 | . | CASSPQTIGELFF
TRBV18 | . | CASSPRKGAEAFF
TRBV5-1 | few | CASSLGGGISYNEQFF
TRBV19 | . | CASSITTGEDEQFF
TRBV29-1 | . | CSVVGDSNQPQHF
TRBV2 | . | CASSRLTSNTGELFF
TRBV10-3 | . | CAISGGLAGEQYF
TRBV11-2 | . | CASSPGTVPGQPQHF
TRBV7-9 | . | CASSPRGVDSPLHF
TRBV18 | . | CASSPSGTGIYGYTF